This T cell receptor (beta chain) was retrieved from a study of T cells in localized non-small cell lung cancer. Points from the study as a whole: Out of the top 100 tumor clones, a median approximately 50 were seen in adjacent lung.

The repertoire was sequenced with immunoSEQ multiplex PCR; TCRdb's copy has only in-frame clones and lacks some. The sample records tens of thousands of clones, roughly nine tenths being singletons. The CDR3 sequence is 15 residues long. J gave up 8 bases and V 6 bases, and 11 bases lay outside the gene matches. Germline V gives CDR1 SNHLY, CDR2 FYNNEI. As concerns this clone: Its specificity is not known.

The chain combines TRBV2 with TRBJ1-5; 9 nucleotides match TRBD1. This sequence was found in a man aged 40 to 69 with stage II lung adenocarcinoma. The sample consisted of PBMCs, taken before any cancer treatment. In nucleotides, the CDR3 is TGTGCCAGCAGCCGGGACAGGGCAGAAGGGGAGCCCCAGCATTTT. It yields the protein CASSRDRAEGEPQHF.